Listed below are T cell receptor beta chains from one sample, sequenced in a study of cytomegalovirus exposure and HLA in healthy donors. Only in-frame clones appear in the TCRdb table, and some are missing; sequencing was by immunoSEQ multiplex PCR. Found here are about 130,000 clones, around three quarters of them singletons; the top ten hold 2.5% to 3.5%. Sequenced input: PBMCs. The source is a male donor in good health and CMV-seronegative. CDR3s include the opening cysteine and the closing phenylalanine or tryptophan.

TRBV5-1,TRBJ2-5,CASSFLGLGQLRETQYF
TRBV5-4,TRBJ2-1,CASTTWEGYNEQFF
TRBV4-3,TRBJ2-7,CASSQVPAANYEQYF
TRBV5-1,TRBJ1-1,CASSTDRPNTEAFF
TRBV27,TRBJ1-2,CASPPLFPLETGVGYTF
TRBV6-1,TRBJ2-1,CASSEEGGGYNEQFF
TRBV25-1,TRBJ2-5,CASSEYLGQGFQETQYF
TRBV28,TRBJ1-5,CASSFGQGDQPQHF
TRBV18,TRBJ1-5,CASSPDPGGNQPQHF
TRBV11-2,TRBJ1-4,CASSLDLTGGSEKLFF
TRBV18,TRBJ1-5,CASSPLPQGQNSQPQHF
TRBV7-9,TRBJ2-1,CASRPGTSGGASYNEQFF
TRBV30,TRBJ2-7,CAGAESATYEQYF
TRBV5-4,TRBJ2-7,CASSPNPGQKLYEQYF
TRBV5-1,TRBJ2-4,CASSLIVGSKNIQYF
TRBV15,TRBJ2-2,CATSREKGWTGELFF
TRBV30,TRBJ2-7,CAWNDRGYEQYF
TRBV9,TRBJ1-5,CASSVGWQNQPQHF
TRBV5-8,TRBJ1-2,CASRPGQPNYGYTF
TRBV6-5,TRBJ1-6,CASSLESLNSPLHF
TRBV5-4,TRBJ1-1,CASSLDFGPGNTEAFF
TRBV7-9,TRBJ1-1,CASSLGGSEAFF
TRBV25-1,TRBJ1-2,CASSQGTELYGYTF
TRBV10-2,TRBJ2-1,CASSSGLAAYNEQFF
TRBV10-3,TRBJ1-1,CAISRDLNTEAFF
TRBV6-1,TRBJ1-5,CASSEGTQGRNQPQHF
TRBV19,TRBJ1-1,CASSTGNNMNTEAFF
TRBV13,NA,CASSTSRSSYEQYF
TRBV5-4,TRBJ2-5,CASSTGQGNFQETQYF
TRBV13,TRBJ1-1,CASSLVGDRGNTEAFF
TRBV18,TRBJ2-3,CASSPETGPDTQYF
TRBV15,TRBJ2-5,CATSPLTRGMETQYF
TRBV2,TRBJ2-1,CASREDSSYNEQFF
TRBV5-1,TRBJ1-1,CASSLAGGPNTEAFF
TRBV9,TRBJ2-1,CASSVAPTGGGNEQFF
TRBV6-5,TRBJ2-7,CASRADSDPSYEQYF
TRBV4-3,TRBJ2-5,CASSQDGLAGSPGTQYF
TRBV29-1,TRBJ2-3,CSVGGQSTDTQYF
TRBV9,TRBJ2-6,CASRRRTDGTNGLTF
TRBV5-1,TRBJ2-1,CASSGWGTGVDEQFF
TRBV6-5,TRBJ2-7,CASSAPGLGYEQYF
TRBV10-1,TRBJ2-1,CASSELEQGSVQFF
TRBV19,TRBJ2-1,CASSIAGTYNEQFF
TRBV10-2,TRBJ1-2,CASSLQDRGFYGYTF
TRBV7-8,TRBJ2-7,CASSFRPVSSYEQYF
TRBV6-5,TRBJ2-5,CASRKGQSETQYF
TRBV27,TRBJ2-7,CASSYRHRTGASYEQYF
TRBV5-6,TRBJ1-1,CASSWLREEVTEAFF
TRBV5-1,TRBJ2-5,CASSPRETQETQYF
TRBV9,TRBJ2-5,CASSVRTSGRGGEAQYF
TRBV5-1,TRBJ2-3,CASSHSGGQDTQYF
TRBV9,TRBJ1-3,CASSLGGGRVQNSGNTIYF
TRBV2,TRBJ2-5,CASSDISLGSPLQETQYF
TRBV19,TRBJ2-7,CASSIGGQSYYEQYF